Listed below are T cell receptor beta chains from one sample, sequenced in a study of cytomegalovirus exposure and HLA in healthy donors. The method was immunoSEQ multiplex PCR; TCRdb's version includes in-frame clones alone and lacks a portion of them. Of 130,000 or so clones in the sample, about three quarters are singletons; the top ten hold 1.8%. Sequenced input: PBMCs. All receptors come from a female donor in good health and CMV-seropositive. Each CDR3 is given with its conserved first and last residue. A D gene is named only where the DNA matches it firmly. Some rows mark clone size as missing; the rest say once, few, many or name a class of expanded clone.

clone_size	d_call	j_call	v_call	cdr3_nt	cdr3_aa
.	TRBD2	TRBJ2-1	TRBV7-3	TGTGCCAGCAGCACTAGCGGGAGTACCAATGAGCAGTTCTTC	CASSTSGSTNEQFF
.	TRBD1	TRBJ2-5	TRBV25-1	TGTGCCAGCAGTTGGACAGGGGAGACCCAGTACTTC	CASSWTGETQYF
.	TRBD1	TRBJ1-5	TRBV2	TGTGCCAGTACCGGGACAGGGGGCGGCAATCAGCCCCAGCATTTT	CASTGTGGGNQPQHF
.	.	TRBJ1-2	TRBV5-1	TGCGCCAGCAGCTTCGGGGAGTCCGAGTATGGCTACACCTTC	CASSFGESEYGYTF
.	TRBD2	TRBJ2-1	TRBV28	TGTGCCAGCAGTTTCGGCGGGGGGGCCAGGAATGAGCAGTTCTTC	CASSFGGGARNEQFF
.	TRBD1	TRBJ2-2	TRBV25-1	TGTGCCAGCAAAGGGACAGCGAAGAACACCGGGGAGCTGTTTTTT	CASKGTAKNTGELFF
once	TRBD2	TRBJ2-7	TRBV5-4	TGTGCCAGCAGCTTGGCGGGCGGGGGGTTATCCGAGCAGTACTTC	CASSLAGGGLSEQYF
few	.	TRBJ2-3	TRBV29-1	TGCAGCGTTGAATTGTCGGAGATCTATTCAGATACGCAGTATTTT	CSVELSEIYSDTQYF
.	.	TRBJ2-1	TRBV6-1	TGTGCCAGCACCGGACAGCTCTCCTACAATGAGCAGTTCTTC	CASTGQLSYNEQFF
.	TRBD2	TRBJ2-5	TRBV9	TGTGCCAGCAGCGTATCTTCCGTGGGGGGAGGGCCAGGAGAGACCCAGTACTTC	CASSVSSVGGGPGETQYF
few	.	TRBJ2-7	TRBV9	TGTGCCAGCAGCGCTCAAACACAGGGAGCCCCCTACGAGCAGTACTTC	CASSAQTQGAPYEQYF
once	TRBD2	TRBJ2-1	TRBV6-4	TGTGCCAGCAGTGACTCATTCCGGGAGGCCCTCGATGAGCAGTTCTTC	CASSDSFREALDEQFF
.	TRBD1	TRBJ1-4	TRBV5-1	TGCGCCAGCAGCACCGGGACAGGGTATGAAAAACTGTTTTTT	CASSTGTGYEKLFF
once	TRBD2	TRBJ2-7	TRBV2	TGTGCCAGCAGTGGGGGAGCGGGGGGGTACGAGCAGTACTTC	CASSGGAGGYEQYF
.	TRBD1	TRBJ1-5	TRBV2	TGTGCCAGCTCGGCAGGGGGACAGGTTCAGCCCCAGCATTTT	CASSAGGQVQPQHF
.	.	TRBJ2-3	TRBV5-6	TGTGCCAGCAGCTTGGTTCAGGGAACAGATACGCAGTATTTT	CASSLVQGTDTQYF
.	.	TRBJ1-1	TRBV19	TGTGCCAGTAGTATATTGGGCAGATCGAACACTGAAGCTTTCTTT	CASSILGRSNTEAFF